This T cell receptor beta chain was captured by sequencing in a study of spatial heterogeneity in lung cancer. Study in general: The study observed each unique TCR and UMI combination more than ten times on average in raw reads.

Trimming removed 2 bases from V and 7 bases from J, with 17 bases in between. The germline CDR1 and CDR2 sequences are SGHAT and FQNNGV. The CDR3 is made up of 15 amino acids. One entry per CDR3 protein, called by TCRdb with MiXCR from the 5' RACE reads. The table records 50,000 to 65,000 distinct CDR3 sequences, 7% to 10% of them present only once. Described time point: sample taken at primary tumor resection. Unsorted samples of tumor, nontumor lung or frozen PBMC had their whole RNA sequenced. The receptor was isolated from a female donor with early-stage non-small cell lung cancer. The chain couples TRBV11-2 to TRBJ1-1; possibly TRBD1 for D (5 bases). The source material was PBMCs, sampled at surgery. The CDR3 spells CASSLSGTLDGEAFF. The CDR3 DNA reads as TGTGCCAGCAGCTTAAGCGGGACTCTTGATGGTGAAGCTTTCTTT.